The next 10 T cell receptor beta chains were all read from a single sample in a study of human T cells and chemical hapten exposure. Time point reported: healthy volunteer bleed at 2 weeks. Total RNA extraction was carried out from unfractionated whole blood. TCRdb itself ran the RACE reads through MiXCR, one entry per CDR3 protein. The profile shows 43,000 or so distinct CDR3 sequences, over 3.5% of them singletons. The sequenced sample consisted of whole blood. These receptors all stem from a female donor in good health. Some clones in this sample may be carry-over from other donors' samples.

This clonotype occurred many times. As DNA, the CDR3 is TGTGCCAGCAGCTCGCCTTCGGGACAGGTTAATGAAAAACTGTTTTTT. It codes for CASSSPSGQVNEKLFF. This rearrangement joins TRBV11-1 to TRBJ1-4, with 8 bases that match TRBD1. V dropped 4 bases and J dropped 4; count of bases not matched to a gene: 8. The CDR3 is 16 amino acids. CDR1 is SGHAT and CDR2 is FQDESV in the germline V gene (reference sequence).

This clonotype was recorded many times. The V call is TRBV12-5, the J call TRBJ1-5; 12 positions agree with TRBD1. Germline V gene data show CDR1 as LGHNT and CDR2 as FRNRAP. The CDR3 has 14 amino acids. Trimming took 5 bases from V and 6 from J; bases not matched to a gene: 2. The CDR3 DNA follows: TGTGCTAGTGGTCCGGGACAGGGGGCTCAGCCCCAGCATTTT. Protein: CASGPGQGAQPQHF.

This clonotype has ten or more counts. This sequence joins TRBV20-1 and TRBJ2-5, with 8 bases that match TRBD2. Germline V CDR1 and CDR2: DFQATT, SNEGSKA (reference sequence). CDR3 length: 14 amino acids. The J segment lost 2 bases and the V segment lost 4 bases, leaving 6 bases of the junction unmatched. The CDR3: CSATTGGGQETQYF. The CDR3 DNA sequence: TGCAGTGCTACGACGGGGGGGGGACAAGAGACCCAGTACTTC.

The genes are TRBV5-4 and TRBJ1-3; D is unclear. The V end lost 6 bases, the J end lost 3 bases, and 19 bases lay between the germline ends. The length of the CDR3 is 16 residues. The germline V gene encodes CDR1 SGHNT and CDR2 YYREEE (reference sequence). The CDR3 nucleotides read TGTGCCAGCACCATAGATCTAAGGACGGATGGAAACACCATATATTTT. It translates to CASTIDLRTDGNTIYF.

This clonotype has ten or more counts. The CDR3 sequence is CASSLSTGTTYEQYF. In DNA, the CDR3 is TGTGCCAGCAGTTTATCAACAGGGACGACCTACGAGCAGTACTTC. The V and J genes are TRBV27 and TRBJ2-7; D is possibly TRBD1 (6 bases). This CDR3 has 15 residues. Germline V gene data show CDR1 as MNHEY and CDR2 as SMNVEV (reference sequence). Deletions cut 0 bases from V and 2 bases from J, with 11 bases between.

This clonotype turned up a few times. The rearrangement uses TRBV12-3 or TRBV12-4 and TRBJ1-6; D is unresolved. The ends were cut back, 6 bases at V and 0 bases at J, with 15 bases in the middle. The CDR3 extends over 17 amino acids. CDR3 region: CASSPGGVSSYNSPLHF. Written as DNA, the CDR3 is TGTGCCAGCAGCCCGGGCGGGGTGAGCTCCTATAATTCACCCCTCCACTTT.

The table lists this clonotype with many counts. The chain is built from TRBV12-3 or TRBV12-4 and TRBJ1-1; D may be TRBD1 (5 bases). The length of the CDR3 is 13 residues. V lost 4 bases, J lost 4 bases, and 10 bases lay in between. The CDR3 DNA is TGTGCCAGCAGTTCAAACAGGCCCACTGAAGCTTTCTTT. It encodes CASSSNRPTEAFF.

This clonotype was seen ten or more times. The V and J genes are TRBV3-1 and TRBJ2-3; the D is unclear. This CDR3 region has 16 residues. Trimming took 1 base from V and 4 from J, leaving 15 bases between them. Germline V lookup: CDR1 LGHDT, CDR2 YNNKEL (reference sequence). The CDR3 here is CASSQGDPPGADTQYF. In nucleotides, the CDR3 is TGTGCCAGCAGCCAAGGCGATCCCCCGGGCGCAGATACGCAGTATTTT.

This clonotype was observed at least ten times. The V call is TRBV3-1, the J call TRBJ2-1; weak D call: TRBD2 (7 bases). The V end was cut by 0 bases, the J end by 8 bases, with 26 bases between. The germline V gene has CDR1 LGHDT and CDR2 YNNKEL (reference sequence). This CDR3 region has 19 residues. The CDR3 bases are TGTGCCAGCAGCCAAGATACCTGGGGGAAGGGGGGGGGCAGAGATGAGCAGTTCTTC. Its protein is CASSQDTWGKGGGRDEQFF.

This clonotype was seen many times. The V call is TRBV28, the J call TRBJ1-2; 7 nucleotides align to TRBD1. This CDR3 has 15 amino acids. V lost 5 bases to trimming and J lost 4 bases; unmatched junction nucleotides: 10. Germline-derived CDR1 and CDR2 are MDHEN and SYDVKM. In DNA form, the CDR3 reads TGTGCCAGCAGTCCATACAGGGGAAAGAGCTATGGCTACACCTTC. Its protein product is CASSPYRGKSYGYTF.